This T cell receptor (beta chain) appears in the sequencing data of a study of early T cells in non-severe SARS-CoV-2 infection. As for the study in general: The chains were unpaired, and the sequenced material was bulk RNA from unsorted whole blood.

Study results and limitations: There was a bias toward anti-spike CD8 responses in VDJdb matching, which missed private and CD4 specificities.

The library protocol tagged individual cDNA molecules with unique molecular identifiers. One entry per CDR3 protein results from TCRdb running MiXCR on the 5' RACE reads. Found here are 40,000 to 60,000 distinct CDR3 sequences, under 7.5% of them singletons; the top ten hold 2.8%. This CDR3 contains 18 residues. Losses at the gene ends were 4 bases for V and 4 bases for J; bases not matched to a gene: 7. CDR1 and CDR2 (germline): SGHRS, YFSETQ. This clonotype was seen more than once but under ten times. Its antigen is as yet unknown. The rearrangement joins TRBV5-1 to TRBJ2-2; the match to TRBD2 covers 16 bases. The sample here was whole blood, taken at baseline. The source is an adult who was a healthcare worker with PCR-confirmed SARS-CoV-2 infection or an uninfected control (not recorded which). The DNA of the CDR3 is TGCGCCAGCAGCCCGGGACTAGCGGGGGGGCCGAGCACCGGGGAGCTGTTTTTT. It is translated as CASSPGLAGGPSTGELFF. Combining the CDR3 with reference TRBV5-1 and TRBJ2-2 gives the whole variable domain KAGVTQTPRYLIKTRGQQVTLSCSPISGHRSVSWYQQTPGQGLQFLFEYFSETQRNKGNFPGRFSGRQFSNSRSEMNVSTLELGDSALYLCASSPGLAGGPSTGELFFGEGSRLTVL.